This TCR beta chain was retrieved from a study of ipilimumab plus nivolumab after autologous stem cell transplantation. The overall study: Typical patient got roughly five ipilimumab doses and 7 or 8 nivolumab doses (median).

Germline CDR1 reads LNHDA; CDR2 reads SQIVND (reference sequence). With V trimmed by 3 bases and J by 5 bases, 7 bases remained unmatched. The CDR3 contains 16 residues. Clones were sequenced by immunoSEQ multiplex PCR, and TCRdb holds only the in-frame ones, with some missing. The table includes 15,000 to 20,000 clones, about 81% detected once. The chain is built from TRBV19 and TRBJ1-4; the match to TRBD1 covers 9 bases. Sequenced material: PBMCs, taken in a trial of ipilimumab plus nivolumab as post-transplant consolidation. This sequence originates from a male donor with diffuse large B-cell lymphoma. CDR3 sequence (DNA): TGTGCCAGTAGTATCACTGGGGGACAGGGAAATGAAAAACTGTTTTTT. Encoded protein: CASSITGGQGNEKLFF. Full variable domain (missing parts from reference TRBV19 and TRBJ1-4): DGGITQSPKYLFRKEGQNVTLSCEQNLNHDAMYWYRQDPGQGLRLIYYSQIVNDFQKGDIAEGYSVSREKKESFPLTVTSAQKNPTAFYLCASSITGGQGNEKLFFGSGTQLSVL.